The clone carrying this T cell receptor beta chain was seen a few times. Its antigen is still unknown. Germline CDR1 DFQATT, CDR2 SNEGSKA (reference sequence). V lost 5 bases and J 8 bases, leaving 15 bases between the germline ends. This CDR3 is built from 12 residues. The source of the sample is a study of T-cell memory formation after mild COVID-19. One entry per CDR3 protein results from TCRdb running MiXCR on the 5' RACE reads. The repertoire holds about 340,000 distinct CDR3 sequences, with approximately 15% as singletons. Notes on the study in general: Later expanders leaned CD4+, whereas clones that contracted between day 15 and 85 were balanced CD4/CD8.

The sample taken for sequencing was PBMCs or a T cell subset sorted from them (not recorded which). This clonotype originated in a man aged 18 to 29 who had mild COVID-19 (a few samples of this study predate the infection). Cell type and time point are not known. The chain uses TRBV20-1 and TRBJ1-1; D unresolved. The CDR3 protein is CSARWQTLEAFF. The CDR3 bases are TGCAGTGCTCGGTGGCAGACCCTAGAAGCTTTCTTT.